The rows below give T cell receptor beta chains drawn from one sample of a study of graft-versus-host responses after intestinal transplantation. Only in-frame clones appear in the TCRdb table, and some are missing; sequencing was by immunoSEQ multiplex PCR. The data hold approximately 130,000 clones, with approximately 90% observed a single time. The antigens for these receptors are not known. This material consisted of unstimulated CD4+ T cells sorted from spleen or lymph node cells, taken before intestinal transplant. The receptors here all came from a human donor who received an intestinal transplant. The CDR3 runs from the conserved cysteine through the conserved F or W. Each record gives: clone size, CDR3 length, D gene, J gene, V gene, CDR3 protein, CDR3 DNA. D genes are given only for firm matches. Clone size is stated in some rows and not others, as once, few, many or a class when expanded.

NA,18,NA,TRBJ2-1,TRBV5-4,CASSLGRPSTGSYNEQFF,TGTGCCAGCAGCTTGGGTAGACCATCTACGGGGTCCTACAATGAGCAGTTCTTC
NA,17,NA,TRBJ1-2,TRBV7-9,CASSLERPSRTNYGYTF,TGTGCCAGCAGCTTAGAGAGACCGAGCCGGACTAACTATGGCTACACCTTC
NA,15,NA,TRBJ2-1,TRBV2,CASSEQGPSYNEQFF,TGTGCCAGCAGTGAACAGGGCCCCTCCTACAATGAGCAGTTCTTC
once,12,NA,TRBJ1-1,TRBV11-2,CASSGQYTEAFF,TGTGCCAGCAGCGGTCAATACACTGAAGCTTTCTTT
NA,17,NA,TRBJ2-7,TRBV18,CASSPYHREGATYEQYF,TGTGCCAGCTCACCGTACCACCGGGAGGGGGCTACCTACGAGCAGTACTTC
NA,16,NA,TRBJ2-6,TRBV7-2,CASSPFGAWGANVLTF,TGTGCCAGCAGCCCATTCGGGGCATGGGGGGCCAACGTCCTGACTTTC
NA,13,NA,TRBJ2-7,TRBV5-1,CASSFQGGNEQYF,TGCGCCAGCAGTTTTCAGGGTGGAAACGAGCAGTACTTC
NA,14,TRBD2,TRBJ2-7,TRBV27,CASRSSGGAYEQYF,TGTGCCAGCAGATCTAGCGGGGGGGCCTACGAGCAGTACTTC
NA,13,NA,TRBJ2-2,TRBV5-4,CASSGSGDGELFF,TGTGCCAGCAGCGGATCAGGGGACGGGGAGCTGTTTTTT
NA,20,TRBD2,TRBJ2-1,TRBV10-3,CAISESLSTSSKSSYNEQFF,TGTGCCATCAGTGAGTCCCTTTCGACTAGCAGCAAAAGCTCCTACAATGAGCAGTTCTTC
NA,15,NA,TRBJ2-3,TRBV5-5,CASSRRRGRLDTQYF,TGTGCCAGCAGCCGACGGAGGGGGAGGTTAGATACGCAGTATTTT
NA,16,TRBD2,TRBJ2-7,TRBV7-2,CASSFGAGPETYEQYF,TGTGCCAGCAGCTTCGGAGCGGGGCCTGAAACCTACGAGCAGTACTTC
once,15,NA,TRBJ1-4,TRBV7-6,CASSRGRGPNEKLFF,TGTGCCAGCAGCCGGGGGAGGGGCCCGAATGAAAAACTGTTTTTT
NA,15,NA,TRBJ2-1,TRBV9,CASSVGSTEHNEQFF,TGTGCCAGCAGCGTAGGGTCAACGGAGCACAATGAGCAGTTCTTC
NA,18,NA,TRBJ2-6,TRBV7-3,CASSLTLVFGAGANVLTF,TGTGCCAGCAGCTTAACGTTAGTTTTCGGCGCTGGGGCCAACGTCCTGACTTTC
NA,19,NA,TRBJ1-2,TRBV4-1,CASSFPSKRVGSTNYGYTF,TGCGCCAGCAGCTTCCCCTCCAAGCGAGTGGGGTCGACTAACTATGGCTACACCTTC
NA,15,NA,TRBJ1-5,TRBV5-8,CASSSGIYSNQPQHF,TGTGCCAGCAGCTCTGGTATCTATAGCAATCAGCCCCAGCATTTT
NA,14,NA,TRBJ2-3,TRBV6-5,CASSPRPIQDTQYF,TGTGCCAGCAGTCCCCGGCCGATTCAGGATACGCAGTATTTT
NA,11,NA,TRBJ1-1,TRBV11-3,CASRKNTEAFF,TGTGCCAGCCGAAAGAACACTGAAGCTTTCTTT
NA,14,TRBD1,TRBJ2-7,TRBV5-1,CASSLPGQGHEQYF,TGCGCCAGCAGCTTACCGGGACAGGGGCACGAGCAGTACTTC
NA,11,NA,TRBJ1-1,TRBV6-5,CASRWTAEAFF,TGTGCCAGCAGGTGGACAGCTGAAGCTTTCTTT
NA,14,TRBD2,TRBJ2-3,TRBV18,CASSPQGLADTQYF,TGTGCCAGCTCACCACAGGGACTAGCGGATACGCAGTATTTT